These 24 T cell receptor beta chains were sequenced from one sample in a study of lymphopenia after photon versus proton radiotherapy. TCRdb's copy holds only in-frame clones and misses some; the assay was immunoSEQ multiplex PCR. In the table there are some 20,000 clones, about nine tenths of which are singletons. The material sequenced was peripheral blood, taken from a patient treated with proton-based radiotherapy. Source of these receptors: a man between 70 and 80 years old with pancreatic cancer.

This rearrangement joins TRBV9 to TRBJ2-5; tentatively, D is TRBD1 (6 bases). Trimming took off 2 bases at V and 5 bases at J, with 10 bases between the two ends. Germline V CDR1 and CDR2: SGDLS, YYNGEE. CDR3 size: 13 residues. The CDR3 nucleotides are TGTGCCAGCAGCGTGCAGGGGTGGGAGACCCAGTACTTC. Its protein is CASSVQGWETQYF.

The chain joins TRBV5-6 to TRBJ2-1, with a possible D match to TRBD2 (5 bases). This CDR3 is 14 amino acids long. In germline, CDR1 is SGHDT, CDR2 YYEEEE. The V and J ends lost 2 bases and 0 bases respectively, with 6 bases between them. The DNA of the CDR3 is TGTGCCAGCAGCTTAGGGAGCTCCTACAATGAGCAGTTCTTC. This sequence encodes CASSLGSSYNEQFF.

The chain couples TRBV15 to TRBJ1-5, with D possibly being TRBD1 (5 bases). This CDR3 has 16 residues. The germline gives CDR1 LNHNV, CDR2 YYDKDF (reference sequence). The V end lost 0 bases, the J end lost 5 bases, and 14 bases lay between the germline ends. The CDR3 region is CATSRDLAGPHQPQHF. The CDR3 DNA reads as TGTGCCACCAGCAGAGATTTGGCAGGGCCCCATCAGCCCCAGCATTTT.

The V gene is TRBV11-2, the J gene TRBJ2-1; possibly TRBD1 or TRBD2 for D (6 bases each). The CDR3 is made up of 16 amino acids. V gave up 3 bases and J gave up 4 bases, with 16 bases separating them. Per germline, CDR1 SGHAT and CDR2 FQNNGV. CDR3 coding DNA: TGTGCCAGCAGCTTCACCTACGGGGGCATTTACAATGAGCAGTTCTTC. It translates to CASSFTYGGIYNEQFF.

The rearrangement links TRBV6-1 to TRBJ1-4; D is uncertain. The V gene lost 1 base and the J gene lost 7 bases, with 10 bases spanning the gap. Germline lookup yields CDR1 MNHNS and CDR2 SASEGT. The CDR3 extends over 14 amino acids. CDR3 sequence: CASSEGRAGEKLFF. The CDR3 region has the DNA TGTGCCAGCAGTGAAGGCCGGGCTGGTGAAAAACTGTTTTTT.

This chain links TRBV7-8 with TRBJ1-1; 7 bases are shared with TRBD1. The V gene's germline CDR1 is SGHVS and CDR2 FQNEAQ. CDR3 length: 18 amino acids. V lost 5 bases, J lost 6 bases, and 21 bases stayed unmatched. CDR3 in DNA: TGTGCCAGCAGCCCAGGGGGGCCTGGAGGGGTGGTCCGTCCTGAAGCTTTCTTT. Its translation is CASSPGGPGGVVRPEAFF.

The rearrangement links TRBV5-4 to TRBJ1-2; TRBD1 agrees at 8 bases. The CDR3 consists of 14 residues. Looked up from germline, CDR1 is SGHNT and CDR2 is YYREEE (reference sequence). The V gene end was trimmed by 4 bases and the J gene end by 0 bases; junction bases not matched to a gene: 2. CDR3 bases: TGTGCCAGCAGCGTGGGACAGGCTAACTATGGCTACACCTTC. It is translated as CASSVGQANYGYTF.

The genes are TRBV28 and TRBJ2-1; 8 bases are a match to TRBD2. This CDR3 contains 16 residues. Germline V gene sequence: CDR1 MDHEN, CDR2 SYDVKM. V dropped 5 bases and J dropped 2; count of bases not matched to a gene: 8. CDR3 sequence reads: CASSPLGGGPYNEQFF. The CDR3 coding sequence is TGTGCCAGCAGTCCTCTGGGCGGGGGGCCCTACAATGAGCAGTTCTTC.

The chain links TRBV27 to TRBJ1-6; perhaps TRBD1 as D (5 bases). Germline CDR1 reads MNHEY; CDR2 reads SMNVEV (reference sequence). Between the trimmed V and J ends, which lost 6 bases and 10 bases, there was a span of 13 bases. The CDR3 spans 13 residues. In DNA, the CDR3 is TGTGCCAGCAGGAAGGACACCCGCTCACCCCTCCACTTT. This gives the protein CASRKDTRSPLHF.

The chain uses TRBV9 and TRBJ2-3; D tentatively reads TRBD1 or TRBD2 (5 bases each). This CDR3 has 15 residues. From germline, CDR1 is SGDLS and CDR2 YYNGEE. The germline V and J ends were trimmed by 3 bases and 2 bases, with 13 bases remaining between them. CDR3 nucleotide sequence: TGTGCCAGCAGCGGCCCGGGGCAGGTCACAGATACGCAGTATTTT. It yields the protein CASSGPGQVTDTQYF.

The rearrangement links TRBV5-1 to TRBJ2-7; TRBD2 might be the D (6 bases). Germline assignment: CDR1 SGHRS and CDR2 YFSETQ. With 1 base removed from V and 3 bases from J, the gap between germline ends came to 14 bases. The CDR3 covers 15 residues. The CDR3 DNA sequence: TGCGCCAGCAGCTTGTGGGGACTCGGGGGCTACGAGCAGTACTTC. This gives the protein CASSLWGLGGYEQYF.

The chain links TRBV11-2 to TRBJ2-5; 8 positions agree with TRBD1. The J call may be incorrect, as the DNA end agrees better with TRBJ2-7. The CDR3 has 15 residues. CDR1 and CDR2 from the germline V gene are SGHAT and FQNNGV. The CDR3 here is CASSVQTGDPYEQYF. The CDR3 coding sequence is TGTGCCAGCAGCGTACAGACAGGGGACCCCTACGAGCAGTACTTC.

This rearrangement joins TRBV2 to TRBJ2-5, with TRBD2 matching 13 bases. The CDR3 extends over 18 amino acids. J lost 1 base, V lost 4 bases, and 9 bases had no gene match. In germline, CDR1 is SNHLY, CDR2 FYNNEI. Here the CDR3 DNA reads TGTGCCAGCAGTGGACTAGCGGGGGGAAATAGATTCCAAGAGACCCAGTACTTC. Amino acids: CASSGLAGGNRFQETQYF.

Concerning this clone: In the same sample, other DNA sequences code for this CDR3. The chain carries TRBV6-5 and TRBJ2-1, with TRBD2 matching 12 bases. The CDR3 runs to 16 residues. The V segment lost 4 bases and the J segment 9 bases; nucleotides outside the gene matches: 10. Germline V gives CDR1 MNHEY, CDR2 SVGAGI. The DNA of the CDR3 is TGTGCCAGCAGTTCGGGGCTAGCGGGAGGGCCCGGTGAGCAGTTCTTC. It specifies CASSSGLAGGPGEQFF.

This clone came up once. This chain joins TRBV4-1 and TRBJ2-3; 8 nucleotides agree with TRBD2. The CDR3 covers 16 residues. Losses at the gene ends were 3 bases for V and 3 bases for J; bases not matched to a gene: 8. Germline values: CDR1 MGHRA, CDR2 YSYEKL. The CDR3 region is CASSHWGSGTTDTQYF. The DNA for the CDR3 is TGCGCCAGCAGCCATTGGGGTAGCGGGACGACAGATACGCAGTATTTT.

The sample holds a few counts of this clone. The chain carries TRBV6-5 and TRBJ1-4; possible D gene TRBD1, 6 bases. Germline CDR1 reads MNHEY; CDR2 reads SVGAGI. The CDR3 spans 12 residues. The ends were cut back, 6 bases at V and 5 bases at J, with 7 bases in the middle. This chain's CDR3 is CASRTGNEKLFF. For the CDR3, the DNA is TGTGCCAGCAGAACAGGGAATGAAAAACTGTTTTTT.

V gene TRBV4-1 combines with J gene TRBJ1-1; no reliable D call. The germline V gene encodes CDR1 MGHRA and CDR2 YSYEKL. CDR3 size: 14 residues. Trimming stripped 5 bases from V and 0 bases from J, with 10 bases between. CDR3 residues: CASSNGLLNTEAFF. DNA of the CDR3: TGCGCCAGCAGCAACGGGCTTTTGAACACTGAAGCTTTCTTT.

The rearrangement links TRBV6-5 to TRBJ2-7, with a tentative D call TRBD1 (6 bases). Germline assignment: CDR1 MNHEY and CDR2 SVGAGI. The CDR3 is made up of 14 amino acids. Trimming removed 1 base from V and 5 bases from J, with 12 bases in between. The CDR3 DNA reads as TGTGCCAGCAGTTACTTAACAGGGCGGAACGAGCAGTACTTC. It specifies CASSYLTGRNEQYF.

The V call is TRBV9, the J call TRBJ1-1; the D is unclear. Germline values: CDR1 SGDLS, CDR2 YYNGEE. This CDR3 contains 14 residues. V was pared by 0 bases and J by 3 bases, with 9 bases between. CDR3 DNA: TGTGCCAGCAGCGTAGCGCCCCTAGACACTGAAGCTTTCTTT. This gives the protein CASSVAPLDTEAFF.

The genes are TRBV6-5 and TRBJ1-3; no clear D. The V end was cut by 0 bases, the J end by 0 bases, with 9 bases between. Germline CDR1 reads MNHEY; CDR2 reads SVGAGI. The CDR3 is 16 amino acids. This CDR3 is CASSYSIQYSGNTIYF. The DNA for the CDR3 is TGTGCCAGCAGTTACTCGATACAGTACTCTGGAAACACCATATATTTT.

Written as DNA, the CDR3 is TGTGCCAGCAGTGACCCCCAGGGGGCGCCTGCCTACGAGCAGTACTTC. Translation gives CASSDPQGAPAYEQYF. This chain links TRBV2 with TRBJ2-7, with TRBD1 matching over 8 bases. The germline V gene has CDR1 SNHLY and CDR2 FYNNEI. V lost 3 bases to trimming and J lost 2 bases; unmatched junction nucleotides: 9. The CDR3 contains 16 residues. The full variable domain, in which reference TRBV2 and TRBJ2-7 provide the parts outside the CDR3, is EPEVTQTPSHQVTQMGQEVILRCVPISNHLYFYWYRQILGQKVEFLVSFYNNEISEKSEIFDDQFSVERPDGSNFTLKIRSTKLEDSAMYFCASSDPQGAPAYEQYFGPGTRLTVT.

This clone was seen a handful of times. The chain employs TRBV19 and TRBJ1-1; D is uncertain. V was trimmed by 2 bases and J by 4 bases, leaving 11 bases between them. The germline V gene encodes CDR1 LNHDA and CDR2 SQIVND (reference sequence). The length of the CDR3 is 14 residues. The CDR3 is CASSISLIGTEAFF. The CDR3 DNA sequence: TGTGCCAGTAGTATATCCCTCATCGGCACTGAAGCTTTCTTT.

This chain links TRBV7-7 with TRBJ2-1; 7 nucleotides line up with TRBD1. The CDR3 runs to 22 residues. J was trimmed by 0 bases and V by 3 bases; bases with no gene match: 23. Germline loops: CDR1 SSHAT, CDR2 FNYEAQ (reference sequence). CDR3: CASSFEESGPGQRPFSYNEQFF. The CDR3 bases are TGTGCCAGCAGCTTCGAAGAAAGTGGTCCGGGACAGAGGCCTTTCTCCTACAATGAGCAGTTCTTC. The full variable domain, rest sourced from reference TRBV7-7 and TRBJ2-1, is GAGVSQSPRYKVTKRGQDVTLRCDPISSHATLYWYQQALGQGPEFLTYFNYEAQPDKSGLPSDRFSAERPEGSISTLTIQRTEQRDSAMYRCASSFEESGPGQRPFSYNEQFFGPGTRLTVL.

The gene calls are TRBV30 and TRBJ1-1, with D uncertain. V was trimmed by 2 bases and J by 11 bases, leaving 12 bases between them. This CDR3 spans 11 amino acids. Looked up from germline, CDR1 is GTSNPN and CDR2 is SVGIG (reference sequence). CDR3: CAWSSDLGAFF. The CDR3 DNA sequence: TGTGCCTGGAGTTCGGACCTCGGGGCTTTCTTT.